This T cell receptor (beta chain) was sequenced for a study of post-analysis software for immune sequencing data. Study at large: Courses of disease covered relapsing-remitting, secondary progressive and progressive-relapsing multiple sclerosis.

This clonotype was counted only a few times. No antigen is known for it. V lost 3 bases to trimming and J lost 3 bases, with 12 bases between them. Per germline, CDR1 SQVTM and CDR2 ANQGSEA. The CDR3 spans 13 residues. Unique molecular identifiers were carried by the TCR beta cDNA libraries. TCRdb recomputed calls from the PCR reads with MiXCR, one row per CDR3 protein. The table lists 700,000 to 900,000 distinct CDR3 sequences, more than 45% of them singletons. Overall study results and limits: Controls had lower frequencies than patients of a handful of TRBV segments, which included TRBV5-6, TRBV5-1 and TRBV20-1. The normalized Chao1 diversity of multiple sclerosis patients was significantly lower than that of controls.

This clonotype was obtained from a girl aged 5 to 17 with multiple sclerosis. The J gene is TRBJ2-7, the V gene TRBV29-1; D might be TRBD1 (6 bases). The specimen sequenced was blood. CDR3 DNA: TGCAGCGTTGATTCTACGGACAGCTACGAGCAGTACTTC. It yields the protein CSVDSTDSYEQYF.